A selection of T cell receptor beta chains follows, all from one sample in a study of T-cell reconstitution after alpha-beta-depleted transplantation in children. One entry per CDR3 protein results from TCRdb running MiXCR on the PCR reads. Seen here are 90,000 to 95,000 distinct CDR3 sequences, more than 9% observed once, and the top ten hold approximately 15%. Sequencing was performed on PBMCs from the stem cell graft donor, taken from the stem cell graft. Receptors originate from a human donor who donated a stem cell graft to a child with inherited bone marrow failure. CDR3s include the opening cysteine and the closing phenylalanine or tryptophan. A D gene is named only where the DNA matches it firmly. Expanded clones get a size class; other rows say once, few or many, or leave the size out.

size	J	V	D	CDR3	DNA
many	TRBJ1-1	TRBV15	.	CATSREVLAEAFF	TGTGCCACCAGCAGAGAAGTGCTCGCTGAAGCTTTCTTT
.	TRBJ2-5	TRBV7-2	.	CASSFAGSQETQYF	TGTGCCAGCAGCTTCGCGGGTTCCCAAGAGACCCAGTACTTC
.	TRBJ1-4	TRBV20-1	TRBD1	CSGVGGDEKLFF	TGCAGTGGGGTAGGGGGCGATGAAAAACTGTTTTTT
many	TRBJ1-4	TRBV29-1	.	CSVGKEEKLFF	TGCAGCGTTGGCAAAGAGGAAAAACTGTTTTTT
many	TRBJ2-1	TRBV27	.	CASSSGLALSYNEQFF	TGTGCCAGCAGTTCCGGCCTAGCGCTCTCCTACAATGAGCAGTTCTTC
many	TRBJ1-1	TRBV29-1	.	CSTSEGGPTEAFF	TGCAGCACGTCGGAGGGGGGCCCCACTGAAGCTTTCTTT
many	TRBJ1-2	TRBV5-1	TRBD1	CASSSGTGINYGYTF	TGCGCCAGCAGCTCGGGGACAGGGATCAACTATGGCTACACCTTC
many	TRBJ2-1	TRBV9	TRBD2	CASSVLAGGYNEQFF	TGTGCCAGCAGTGTCTTGGCGGGGGGGTACAATGAGCAGTTCTTC
many	TRBJ1-5	TRBV5-1	TRBD1	CASSLTDRGSGTSNQPQHF	TGCGCCAGCAGCTTGACCGACAGGGGTTCTGGAACTAGCAATCAGCCCCAGCATTTT
many	TRBJ1-2	TRBV20-1	.	CSASDRGGVGYTF	TGCAGTGCTAGTGATAGGGGGGGCGTTGGCTACACCTTC
.	TRBJ1-4	TRBV21-1	.	CASSRPNEKLFF	TGTGCCAGCAGCAGACCTAATGAAAAACTGTTTTTT
many	TRBJ2-1	TRBV7-2	TRBD2	CASRLAGLNEQFF	TGTGCCAGCCGGCTAGCGGGGCTCAATGAGCAGTTCTTC
.	TRBJ2-2	TRBV6-5	TRBD2	CASSYSGGGRELFF	TGTGCCAGCAGTTACTCTGGGGGGGGTAGGGAGCTGTTTTTT
many	TRBJ2-3	TRBV7-2	.	CPSSRAGLAAAGDTQYF	TGTCCCAGCAGCAGGGCCGGGCTAGCAGCGGCGGGGGATACGCAGTATTTT
.	TRBJ1-2	TRBV20-1	.	CSAPGFRGGYTF	TGCAGTGCCCCAGGATTCCGGGGTGGCTACACCTTC
many	TRBJ1-4	TRBV4-3	.	CASSQDRRVGNEKLFF	TGCGCCAGCAGCCAAGATAGGAGGGTGGGGAATGAAAAACTGTTTTTT
many	TRBJ2-1	TRBV20-1	TRBD2	CSARALAADNEQFF	TGCAGTGCTAGGGCACTAGCGGCTGACAATGAGCAGTTCTTC
many	TRBJ2-7	TRBV5-1	.	CARQALSYEQYF	TGCGCCAGACAGGCGTTGTCCTACGAGCAGTACTTC
.	TRBJ2-5	TRBV19	.	CASAPAGWETQYF	TGTGCCAGTGCCCCCGCGGGTTGGGAGACCCAGTACTTC
many	TRBJ1-1	TRBV7-2	.	CASRNRLGRRNEAFF	TGTGCCAGCAGAAACAGGCTCGGACGTCGCAATGAAGCTTTCTTT
.	TRBJ1-6	TRBV24-1	.	CATGRFNSPLHF	TGTGCCACAGGCCGATTCAATTCACCCCTCCACTTT
many	TRBJ1-5	TRBV6-6	.	CASRSGSNQPQHF	TGTGCCAGCAGATCAGGTAGCAATCAGCCCCAGCATTTT
.	TRBJ1-1	TRBV6-2/TRBV6-3	.	CASTPAAFTEAFF	TGTGCCAGCACTCCCGCGGCGTTCACTGAAGCTTTCTTT
many	TRBJ2-1	TRBV2	TRBD2	CASRGLTSGGYNEQFF	TGTGCCAGCAGGGGATTGACTAGCGGGGGCTACAATGAGCAGTTCTTC
many	TRBJ2-6	TRBV12-3/TRBV12-4	.	CASSSGANVLTF	TGTGCCAGCAGCTCTGGGGCCAACGTCCTGACTTTC
many	TRBJ2-3	TRBV4-3	.	CASSQDPSTDTQYF	TGCGCCAGCAGCCAAGATCCGAGCACAGATACGCAGTATTTT
many	TRBJ1-1	TRBV20-1	.	CSARDLARLNTEAFF	TGCAGTGCTAGAGATCTGGCCCGGCTGAACACTGAAGCTTTCTTT
many	TRBJ2-1	TRBV5-1	TRBD2	CASSFSSGGRINEQFF	TGCGCCAGCAGCTTTTCTAGCGGGGGGAGGATCAATGAGCAGTTCTTC
many	TRBJ2-2	TRBV5-5	.	CASSLTWTNTGELFF	TGTGCCAGCAGCTTAACTTGGACTAACACCGGGGAGCTGTTTTTT
many	TRBJ2-7	TRBV24-1	.	CATSDKTPTGTYEQYF	TGTGCCACCAGTGATAAAACCCCCACAGGGACCTACGAGCAGTACTTC
many	TRBJ2-5	TRBV7-2	.	CASSPPSRETQYF	TGTGCCAGCAGCCCCCCTAGTCGGGAGACCCAGTACTTC
medium-sized	TRBJ2-1	TRBV9	.	CASSVGQDDEQFF	TGTGCCAGCAGCGTAGGCCAGGACGATGAGCAGTTCTTC
many	TRBJ2-1	TRBV11-2	.	CASSFGRDNEQFF	TGTGCCAGCAGCTTCGGACGAGACAATGAGCAGTTCTTC
many	TRBJ2-7	TRBV10-3	TRBD1	CAIWPSGGHEQYF	TGTGCCATCTGGCCCTCAGGGGGCCACGAGCAGTACTTC
many	TRBJ2-6	TRBV29-1	.	CSVDAGAGGVTVLTF	TGCAGCGTTGATGCCGGGGCAGGGGGGGTCACCGTCCTGACTTTC
many	TRBJ2-7	TRBV9	.	CASSPAGLGPSEQYF	TGTGCCAGCAGCCCCGCGGGGCTAGGCCCCTCGGAGCAGTACTTC
few	TRBJ2-3	TRBV20-1	.	CSAELAVTDTQYF	TGCAGTGCGGAGTTAGCGGTCACAGATACGCAGTATTTT
many	TRBJ2-3	TRBV29-1	.	CSVLSRHGGPGDTQYF	TGCAGCGTCCTAAGTCGTCACGGGGGGCCGGGAGATACGCAGTATTTT
many	TRBJ2-1	TRBV7-2	TRBD2	CASSPLAGTNYNEQFF	TGTGCCAGCAGCCCGCTAGCGGGGACGAACTACAATGAGCAGTTCTTC
many	TRBJ2-5	TRBV18	.	CASSPQAQETQYF	TGTGCCAGCTCACCACAGGCCCAAGAGACCCAGTACTTC
many	TRBJ2-2	TRBV5-1	.	CASSWDTGELFF	TGCGCCAGCAGCTGGGACACCGGGGAGCTGTTTTTT
many	TRBJ1-5	TRBV6-1	.	CASSGMGNQPQHF	TGTGCCAGCAGTGGGATGGGGAATCAGCCCCAGCATTTT
many	TRBJ2-2	TRBV4-3	TRBD2	CASSQELIPSGATGELFF	TGCGCCAGCAGCCAAGAGTTAATCCCTAGCGGGGCTACCGGGGAGCTGTTTTTT
many	TRBJ2-2	TRBV7-6	.	CASSLGTPNTGELFF	TGTGCCAGCAGCTTAGGGACACCGAACACCGGGGAGCTGTTTTTT
.	TRBJ1-2	TRBV7-9	.	CASSGPPRDTAYGYTF	TGTGCCAGCAGCGGCCCTCCGAGGGACACAGCCTATGGCTACACCTTC
many	TRBJ1-6	TRBV7-9	TRBD1	CASRPGTGDSPLHF	TGTGCCAGCAGACCCGGGACAGGGGATTCACCCCTCCACTTT
.	TRBJ2-3	TRBV20-1	.	CSARAVKKGWADDTQYF	TGCAGTGCTAGAGCGGTTAAAAAAGGGTGGGCCGACGATACGCAGTATTTT
many	TRBJ2-5	TRBV5-1	TRBD2	CASSLVAGGAETQYF	TGCGCCAGCAGCTTGGTGGCGGGAGGGGCGGAGACCCAGTACTTC
many	TRBJ1-1	TRBV5-1	.	CASSLDPGSNTEAFF	TGCGCCAGCAGCTTAGATCCAGGGTCGAACACTGAAGCTTTCTTT
many	TRBJ2-5	TRBV11-2	.	CASSPVGRSQETQYF	TGTGCCAGCAGCCCCGTGGGACGGTCCCAAGAGACCCAGTACTTC